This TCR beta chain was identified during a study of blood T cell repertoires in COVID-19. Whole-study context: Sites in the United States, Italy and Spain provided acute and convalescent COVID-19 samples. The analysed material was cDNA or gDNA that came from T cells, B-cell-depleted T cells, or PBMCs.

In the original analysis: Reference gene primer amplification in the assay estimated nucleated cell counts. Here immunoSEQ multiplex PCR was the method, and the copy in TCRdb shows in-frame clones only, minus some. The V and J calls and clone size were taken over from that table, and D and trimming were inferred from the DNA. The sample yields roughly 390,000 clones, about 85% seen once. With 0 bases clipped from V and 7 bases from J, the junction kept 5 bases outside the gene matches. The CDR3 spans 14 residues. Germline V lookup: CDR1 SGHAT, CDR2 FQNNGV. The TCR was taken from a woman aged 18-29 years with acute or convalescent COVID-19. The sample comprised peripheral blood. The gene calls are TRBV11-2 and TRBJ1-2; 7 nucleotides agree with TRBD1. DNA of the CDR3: TGTGCCAGCAGCTTAGATCCGACAGGGACTGGCTACACCTTC. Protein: CASSLDPTGTGYTF. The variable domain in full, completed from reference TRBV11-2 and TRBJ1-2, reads EAGVAQSPRYKIIEKRQSVAFWCNPISGHATLYWYQQILGQGPKLLIQFQNNGVVDDSQLPKDRFSAERLKGVDSTLKIQPAKLEDSAVYLCASSLDPTGTGYTFGSGTRLTVV.